The rows below give T cell receptor beta chains drawn from one sample of a study of blood T cells in healthy people across ages. TCRdb redid the calling of the 5' RACE reads with MiXCR, one entry per CDR3 protein. The data contain roughly 700,000 distinct CDR3 sequences, around 45% of them singletons. The sequenced sample was blood. These receptor sequences come from a woman aged 55-75 years in good health. CDR3s include the opening cysteine and the closing phenylalanine or tryptophan. A D gene is named only where the DNA matches it firmly.

TRBJ2-1,TRBD2,TRBV4-3,CASSQAGRLAGVEQFF
TRBJ1-2,-,TRBV29-1,CSVVPPTNYGYTF
TRBJ2-1,-,TRBV27,CASSLSSQGNEQFF
TRBJ2-2,-,TRBV7-8,CASSPGGGGKTGELFF
-,TRBD1,TRBV20-1,CSARVTGGDETQYF
TRBJ1-2,-,TRBV10-3,CAISVNLLYGYTF
TRBJ2-7,-,TRBV7-2,CASSLRSSSYEQYF
TRBJ2-3,-,TRBV14,CASSQVGGAGVADTQYF
TRBJ2-1,-,TRBV10-3,CAISVTGTRGLEQFF
TRBJ2-4,TRBD2,TRBV20-1,CSATSGDLAKNIQYF
TRBJ2-7,-,TRBV25-1,CASSESPGWNSYEQYF